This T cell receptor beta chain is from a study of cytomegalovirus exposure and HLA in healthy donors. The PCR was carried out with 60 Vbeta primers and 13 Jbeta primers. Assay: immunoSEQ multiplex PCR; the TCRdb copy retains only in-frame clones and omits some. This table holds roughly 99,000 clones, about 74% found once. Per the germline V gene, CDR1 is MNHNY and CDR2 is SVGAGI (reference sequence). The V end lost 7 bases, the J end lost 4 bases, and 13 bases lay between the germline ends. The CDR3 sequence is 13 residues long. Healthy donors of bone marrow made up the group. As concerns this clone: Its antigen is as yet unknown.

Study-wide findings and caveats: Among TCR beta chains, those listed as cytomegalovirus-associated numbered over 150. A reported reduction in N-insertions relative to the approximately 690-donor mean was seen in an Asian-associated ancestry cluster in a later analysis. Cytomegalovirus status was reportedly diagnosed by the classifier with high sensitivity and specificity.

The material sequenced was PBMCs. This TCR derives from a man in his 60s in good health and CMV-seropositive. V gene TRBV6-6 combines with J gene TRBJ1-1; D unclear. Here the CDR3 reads CASIVGLGTEAFF. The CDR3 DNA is TGTGCCAGCATCGTGGGCTTGGGCACTGAAGCTTTCTTT.